A single sample gave rise to the 27 T cell receptor beta chains below, sequenced in a study of glioma-infiltrating T cells after dendritic cell vaccination. Using immunoSEQ multiplex PCR, the repertoire was profiled, and TCRdb retains in-frame clones only, with some absent. Among about 73,000 clones listed, almost 85% were seen once. This material consisted of blood, taken before dendritic cell vaccination. Receptors were obtained from a human donor with glioblastoma.

V gene TRBV4-1 combines with J gene TRBJ2-7, with TRBD1 matching 8 bases. CDR1 is MGHRA and CDR2 is YSYEKL in the germline V gene. Trimming took 4 bases from V and 1 from J; bases not matched to a gene: 3. The CDR3 contains 14 residues. CDR3 in DNA: TGCGCCAGCAGCCGCGGACAGGGATCCTACGAGCAGTACTTC. Its protein is CASSRGQGSYEQYF.

This chain connects TRBV5-6 to TRBJ1-5; D may be TRBD1 (6 bases). This CDR3 has 16 residues. CDR1 and CDR2 (germline): SGHDT, YYEEEE. Trimming removed 0 bases at V and 5 bases at J, with 15 bases between. For the CDR3, the DNA is TGTGCCAGCAGCTTGGGAGCAGGGGCCGCACATCAGCCCCAGCATTTT. Translation gives CASSLGAGAAHQPQHF.

The rearrangement uses TRBV5-1 and TRBJ2-7, with a possible D match to TRBD1 (5 bases). V was shortened by 0 bases and J by 3 bases, with 10 bases between the two germline ends. CDR1 and CDR2 from the germline V gene are SGHRS and YFSETQ. The CDR3 runs to 14 residues. The DNA for the CDR3 is TGCGCCAGCAGCTTGGACCAGGGCAACTACGAGCAGTACTTC. Protein: CASSLDQGNYEQYF.

This chain uses TRBV7-6 with TRBJ1-4, with 12 bases identical to TRBD1. V gave up 5 bases and J gave up 8 bases; unmatched junction bases: 9. Germline loops: CDR1 SGHVS, CDR2 FNYEAQ. The CDR3 totals 16 residues. Here the CDR3 reads CASSLGTGGVREKLFF. CDR3 DNA sequence: TGTGCCAGCAGCCTAGGGACAGGGGGCGTCCGGGAAAAACTGTTTTTT. The complete variable domain, with remaining parts taken from reference TRBV7-6 and TRBJ1-4, reads GAGVSQSPRYKVTKRGQDVALRCDPISGHVSLYWYRQALGQGPEFLTYFNYEAQQDKSGLPNDRFSAERPEGSISTLTIQRTEQRDSAMYRCASSLGTGGVREKLFFGSGTQLSVL.

Only a few counts were recorded for this clone. The chain is built from TRBV7-9 and TRBJ2-1; 10 bases are shared with TRBD1. The CDR3 loop spans 15 amino acids. The V gene's germline CDR1 is SEHNR and CDR2 FQNEAQ (reference sequence). Trimming removed 5 bases from V and 5 bases from J; junction bases left unmatched: 6. CDR3 in DNA: TGTGCCAGCAGCAGACAGGGGGCAGGAAACAATGAGCAGTTCTTC. It codes for CASSRQGAGNNEQFF.

Ten or more counts support this clone. The chain has TRBV5-5 and TRBJ1-1; no clear D gene. Trimming pared 3 bases from V and 1 base from J, leaving 7 bases between. Germline V CDR1 and CDR2: SGHKS, YYEKEE (reference sequence). CDR3 length: 13 amino acids. As DNA, the CDR3 is TGTGCCAGCAGCTACTACACGAACACTGAAGCTTTCTTT. Its protein product is CASSYYTNTEAFF.

This rearrangement joins TRBV2 to TRBJ2-1; 7 nucleotides agree with TRBD2. V shed 3 bases and J 7 bases; nucleotides not matched to a gene: 3. The CDR3 covers 13 residues. The germline V gene has CDR1 SNHLY and CDR2 FYNNEI. The CDR3 region has the DNA TGTGCCAGCAGTGACGAAGCGGGGAATGAGCAGTTCTTC. It translates to CASSDEAGNEQFF.

This rearrangement joins TRBV6-1 to TRBJ1-4; D is possibly TRBD1 (6 bases). Trimming took off 7 bases at V and 8 bases at J, with 17 bases between the two ends. Looked up from germline, CDR1 is MNHNS and CDR2 is SASEGT. There are 14 residues in the CDR3. The CDR3 DNA reads as TGTGCCAGCAATCAAGACAGGTTTGGAGAAAAACTGTTTTTT. Protein sequence: CASNQDRFGEKLFF.

The count of this clone is one. V and J are TRBV11-3 and TRBJ2-7, with D possibly TRBD1 on 6 matching bases. The germline V and J ends were trimmed by 5 bases and 6 bases, with 11 bases remaining between them. This CDR3 comprises 12 residues. Germline V gives CDR1 SGHNT, CDR2 YENEEA. The CDR3 sequence is CASSPTGSEQYF. For the CDR3, the DNA is TGTGCCAGCAGCCCCACAGGGTCCGAGCAGTACTTC.

This clone turned up a few times. This sequence joins TRBV6-5 and TRBJ1-6; 7 bases map to TRBD1. Germline V CDR1 and CDR2: MNHEY, SVGAGI. The CDR3 extends over 15 amino acids. With 11 bases clipped from V and 7 bases from J, the junction kept 14 bases outside the gene matches. CDR3 DNA sequence: TGTGCCTTGTCCCGGGACAGTGGGGGAAATTCACCCCTCCACTTT. This sequence encodes CALSRDSGGNSPLHF.

This sequence joins TRBV18 and TRBJ2-1, with a weak D call TRBD2 (6 bases). V dropped 4 bases and J dropped 10 bases, with 14 bases sitting between them. Germline CDR1 and CDR2: KGHSH and LQKENI. This CDR3 has 13 residues. The CDR3: CASSRPGTREQFF. CDR3 coding DNA: TGTGCCAGCTCACGACCCGGGACTCGGGAGCAGTTCTTC.

The chain carries TRBV7-2 and TRBJ1-5; the D is unclear. This CDR3 contains 13 residues. Trimming stripped 2 bases from V and 5 bases from J, with 7 bases between. Germline values: CDR1 SGHTA, CDR2 FQGNSA. Here the CDR3 reads CASSLKRDQPQHF. CDR3 nucleotide sequence: TGTGCCAGCAGCTTAAAGCGGGATCAGCCCCAGCATTTT.

Points on this clone: Other DNA sequences of this sample code for an identical CDR3. The chain recombines TRBV4-1 with TRBJ2-5; 8 positions match TRBD1. Per germline, CDR1 MGHRA and CDR2 YSYEKL. The V segment lost 1 base and the J segment 5 bases; nucleotides outside the gene matches: 3. The CDR3 spans 14 residues. The CDR3 reads CASSQGQGRETQYF. CDR3 nucleotide sequence: TGCGCCAGCAGCCAAGGACAGGGGAGGGAGACCCAGTACTTC.

This clone was found a few times. The V gene is TRBV2, the J gene TRBJ1-1; 9 bases line up with TRBD1. The CDR3 covers 15 residues. The germline V gene has CDR1 SNHLY and CDR2 FYNNEI. V dropped 6 bases and J dropped 5; count of bases not matched to a gene: 10. The CDR3 region is CASSRGQGPKTEAFF. CDR3 in DNA: TGTGCCAGCAGCAGGGGACAGGGCCCGAAAACTGAAGCTTTCTTT.

J is TRBJ2-3 and V is TRBV29-1; 8 positions match TRBD1. V lost 6 bases to trimming and J lost 0 bases; unmatched junction nucleotides: 2. Germline CDR1 SQVTM, CDR2 ANQGSEA. The CDR3 consists of 13 residues. CDR3 sequence reads: CSVTGGSTDTQYF. DNA for the CDR3: TGCAGCGTAACAGGGGGGAGCACAGATACGCAGTATTTT.

The genes are TRBV21-1 and TRBJ1-3. TRBV21-1 is given as a pseudogene. The CDR3 is 15 amino acids. The CDR3 protein is CASSKVKSSGNTIYF. The DNA for the CDR3 is TGTGCCAGCAGCAAAGTTAAGAGCTCTGGAAACACCATATATTTT.

The chain recombines TRBV7-2 with TRBJ2-1; no definite D call. V was shortened by 3 bases and J by 2 bases, with 5 bases between the two germline ends. Germline CDR1 and CDR2: SGHTA and FQGNSA. This CDR3 has 13 amino acids. The CDR3, as DNA: TGTGCCAGCAGCTTGACACCCTACAATGAGCAGTTCTTC. It translates to CASSLTPYNEQFF.

J is TRBJ1-1 and V is TRBV6-5; 11 nucleotides align to TRBD1. The CDR3 is 15 amino acids. The trim removed 4 bases at V and 4 bases at J, leaving 5 bases unmatched. The germline CDR1 and CDR2 sequences are MNHEY and SVGAGI. CDR3 DNA sequence: TGTGCCAGCAGTTCCGGGACAGGGGGACCCACTGAAGCTTTCTTT. It is translated as CASSSGTGGPTEAFF.

This clone appeared a single time. In nucleotides, the CDR3 is TGTGCCAGCAGTTCCGGGCCCCAGGGAGAGACCCAGTACTTC. Encoded protein: CASSSGPQGETQYF. V gene TRBV6-5 combines with J gene TRBJ2-5, with TRBD1 as a possible D gene (5 bases). The CDR3 consists of 14 residues. V shed 4 bases and J shed 4 bases, with 13 bases lying between them. Germline CDR1 is MNHEY and CDR2 is SVGAGI.

V and J are TRBV7-2 and TRBJ1-5; 9 bases are a match to TRBD1. The CDR3 loop spans 13 amino acids. Germline assignment: CDR1 SGHTA and CDR2 FQGNSA. The V segment lost 5 bases and the J segment 11 bases; nucleotides outside the gene matches: 7. The CDR3 DNA follows: TGTGCCAGCAGCCCCGGGACAGGGAGGTCCCAGCATTTT. This gives the protein CASSPGTGRSQHF. The full variable domain, with the rest looked up from reference TRBV7-2 and TRBJ1-5, is GAGVSQSPSNKVTEKGKDVELRCDPISGHTALYWYRQSLGQGLEFLIYFQGNSAPDKSGLPSDRFSAERTGGSVSTLTIQRTQQEDSAVYLCASSPGTGRSQHFGDGTRLSIL.

This chain joins TRBV7-3 and TRBJ1-1; 7 bases map to TRBD1. V was clipped by 5 bases and J by 5 bases; unmatched bases: 5. The CDR3 length is 13 residues. CDR1 is SGHTA, CDR2 FQGTGA, per germline. CDR3 loop: CASSPDRETEAFF. The CDR3, as DNA: TGTGCCAGCAGCCCTGACAGGGAAACTGAAGCTTTCTTT.

This clone was picked up one time. The V and J genes are TRBV7-8 and TRBJ2-7; 11 bases fit TRBD2. The V gene end was trimmed by 3 bases and the J gene end by 3 bases; junction bases not matched to a gene: 4. CDR1 and CDR2 (germline): SGHVS, FQNEAQ. The CDR3 runs 15 residues. The DNA of the CDR3 is TGTGCCAGCAGCTTGGGAGGGACTAGCGGCTACGAGCAGTACGTC. It encodes CASSLGGTSGYEQYV.

The rearrangement links TRBV6-1 to TRBJ2-1, with 7 bases aligning to TRBD2. The CDR3 sequence is 16 residues long. The junction had 10 bases not matched to a gene; V was cut back by 8 bases and J by 0 bases. Germline CDR1 and CDR2: MNHNS and SASEGT. The CDR3 region is CASRGWGGSSYNEQFF. CDR3 nucleotide sequence: TGTGCCAGCCGTGGTTGGGGCGGGAGCTCCTACAATGAGCAGTTCTTC.

This chain uses TRBV23-1 with TRBJ2-1; 8 nucleotides line up with TRBD1. TRBV23-1 is filed as an ORF, its function uncertain. With 6 bases clipped from V and 6 bases from J, the junction kept 13 bases outside the gene matches. This CDR3 contains 16 residues. Written as DNA, the CDR3 is TGCGCCAGCAGCCCGTGGACAGGGAAAGGTTTCAATGAGCAGTTCTTC. This codes for CASSPWTGKGFNEQFF.

This chain joins TRBV10-1 and TRBJ2-7, with 7 bases that match TRBD2. This CDR3 comprises 10 residues. With V trimmed by 9 bases and J by 7 bases, 3 bases remained unmatched. The V gene's germline CDR1 is WNHNN and CDR2 SYGVQD (reference sequence). CDR3 sequence reads: CARLAWEQYV. In DNA, the CDR3 is TGCGCCAGACTAGCGTGGGAGCAGTACGTC.

This chain joins TRBV6-5 and TRBJ1-1; no firm D call. Trimming took off 2 bases at V and 7 bases at J, with 14 bases between the two ends. CDR1 and CDR2 (germline): MNHEY, SVGAGI. The CDR3 is 14 amino acids. CDR3 DNA: TGTGCCAGCAGTTACCGTTCGCCTTTAGATGAAGCTTTCTTT. Translated: CASSYRSPLDEAFF.

This chain uses TRBV5-1 with TRBJ1-1; a weak D match, TRBD1 (5 bases). The CDR3 length is 15 residues. Deletions cut 0 bases from V and 0 bases from J, with 9 bases between. In germline, CDR1 is SGHRS, CDR2 YFSETQ. The CDR3 protein is CASSLEAGLNTEAFF. CDR3 bases: TGCGCCAGCAGCTTGGAGGCAGGGTTGAACACTGAAGCTTTCTTT.